The clone carrying this T cell receptor beta chain was counted ten times or more. This sample stems from a study of blood T cell repertoires in COVID-19. At the level of the study: Sites in the United States, Italy and Spain provided acute and convalescent COVID-19 samples.

Unmatched junction bases numbered 7, after V lost 5 bases and J lost 3 bases. The CDR3 length is 15 residues. Germline CDR1 LGHDT, CDR2 YNNKEL (reference sequence). Here immunoSEQ multiplex PCR was the method, and the copy in TCRdb shows in-frame clones only, minus some. The profile covers approximately 190,000 clones, with roughly 87% appearing a single time and approximately 6.2% taken by the ten largest. The chain links TRBV3-1 (or the pseudogene TRBV3-2) to TRBJ2-1, with 7 bases aligning to TRBD1. Material: peripheral blood. The clonotype comes from a woman aged 40 to 55 with acute or convalescent COVID-19. The CDR3 DNA is TGTGCCAGCAGCACTACAGGGGATTTCTACAATGAGCAGTTCTTC. It translates to CASSTTGDFYNEQFF.